The rows below give T cell receptor beta chains drawn from one sample of a study of graft-versus-host responses after intestinal transplantation. Clones were read by immunoSEQ multiplex PCR, and TCRdb kept only the in-frame ones, dropping some. The sample lists about 150,000 clones, around nine tenths occurring once. Antigens of these TCRs are unknown. The sample in question was unstimulated CD4+ T cells sorted from spleen or lymph node cells, obtained before intestinal transplant. All receptors derive from a human donor who received an intestinal transplant. CDR3s include the opening cysteine and the closing phenylalanine or tryptophan. Each record gives: J gene, clone size, V gene, D gene, CDR3 protein, CDR3 DNA. The D gene is left open where the match is weak. Not every row has a clone size; where given, it reads once, few, many or a size class.

>TRBJ2-7|.|TRBV5-1|.
CASSLAGSYEQYF
TGCGCCAGCAGCTTGGCGGGCAGCTACGAGCAGTACTTC
>TRBJ1-5|.|TRBV19|TRBD1
CASSSQGNQPQHF
TGTGCCAGTAGTTCACAGGGGAATCAGCCCCAGCATTTT
>TRBJ1-2|.|TRBV7-2|.
CASSFWPNYGYTF
TGTGCCAGCAGCTTTTGGCCTAACTATGGCTACACCTTC
>TRBJ2-1|.|TRBV7-3|.
CASSAGLTNEQFF
TGTGCCAGCAGTGCGGGTCTGACAAATGAGCAGTTCTTC
>TRBJ1-1|few|TRBV6-1|.
CASNRGLNTEAFF
TGTGCCAGCAACCGGGGCCTGAACACTGAAGCTTTCTTT
>TRBJ2-1|.|TRBV4-1|.
CASSQEGRGDGDEQFF
TGCGCCAGCAGCCAAGAAGGGAGGGGGGATGGAGATGAGCAGTTCTTC
>TRBJ2-3|.|TRBV7-2|.
CASSRQALSTDTQYF
TGTGCCAGCAGCCGACAGGCCCTTAGCACAGATACGCAGTATTTT
>TRBJ1-6|.|TRBV6-5|.
CASSYLVAVHNSPLHF
TGTGCCAGCAGTTACTTAGTGGCAGTTCATAATTCACCCCTCCACTTT
>TRBJ2-5|.|TRBV5-1|.
CASSLGRQLQETQYF
TGCGCCAGCAGCTTGGGTCGACAGCTACAAGAGACCCAGTACTTC
>TRBJ2-1|.|TRBV29-1|TRBD1
CSVTGNQGAHYNEQFF
TGCAGCGTAACGGGAAACCAGGGGGCACACTACAATGAGCAGTTCTTC
>TRBJ1-1|.|TRBV19|.
CASSGNMNTEAFF
TGTGCCAGTAGCGGAAACATGAACACTGAAGCTTTCTTT
>TRBJ2-7|.|TRBV10-1|TRBD1
CASSETGTGYEQYF
TGCGCCAGCAGTGAGACCGGGACAGGCTACGAGCAGTACTTC
>TRBJ1-2|.|TRBV5-4|.
CASSLVGRGVDYGYTF
TGTGCCAGCAGCTTGGTGGGCAGGGGCGTGGACTATGGCTACACCTTC
>TRBJ1-4|.|TRBV7-2|.
CASNQNGGATNEKLFF
TGTGCCAGCAACCAAAATGGGGGAGCAACTAATGAAAAACTGTTTTTT
>TRBJ1-2|.|TRBV4-3|.
CASSQGVRGYTF
TGCGCCAGCAGCCAAGGAGTACGGGGCTACACCTTC
>TRBJ1-5|.|TRBV6-6|.
CASSPTGTRDQPQHF
TGTGCCAGCAGCCCGACCGGGACTAGAGATCAGCCCCAGCATTTT
>TRBJ1-5|.|TRBV19|.
CARRESNQPQHF
TGTGCCAGGAGGGAAAGCAATCAGCCCCAGCATTTT
>TRBJ2-2|.|TRBV5-4|.
CASSSGRATGELFF
TGTGCCAGCAGCTCGGGGCGGGCCACCGGGGAGCTGTTTTTT
>TRBJ1-1|.|TRBV7-9|.
CASSLAPGNANTEAFF
TGTGCCAGCAGCTTAGCCCCCGGAAACGCGAACACTGAAGCTTTCTTT
>TRBJ2-3|.|TRBV5-4|.
CASSFSGVADTQYF
TGTGCCAGCAGCTTCTCGGGAGTGGCAGATACGCAGTATTTT
>TRBJ1-1|once|TRBV28|.
CASSLVPYKRTEAFF
TGTGCCAGCAGTCTAGTACCCTACAAGAGGACTGAAGCTTTCTTT
>TRBJ2-7|.|TRBV5-6|TRBD2
CASSLSPRGAYEQYF
TGTGCCAGCAGCTTGAGCCCCCGGGGGGCCTACGAGCAGTACTTC
>TRBJ2-7|.|TRBV28|.
CASTPNSGKTYEQYF
TGTGCCAGCACTCCAAATAGCGGTAAGACCTACGAGCAGTACTTC
>TRBJ2-7|few|TRBV30|.
CAWSPSGEQYF
TGTGCCTGGAGTCCCTCGGGAGAGCAGTACTTC
>TRBJ1-6|.|TRBV27|.
CASSMQGGGSPLHF
TGTGCCAGCAGTATGCAGGGAGGCGGTTCACCCCTCCACTTT
>TRBJ2-1|.|TRBV7-3|TRBD2
CASSLTSGYSNEQFF
TGTGCCAGCAGCTTGACTAGCGGGTATTCAAATGAGCAGTTCTTC
>TRBJ1-4|.|TRBV6-5|.
CASSGGNEKLFF
TGTGCCAGCTCTGGGGGTAATGAAAAACTGTTTTTT
>TRBJ2-7|.|TRBV11-2|TRBD1
CASSQPGQGRSEQYF
TGTGCCAGCAGCCAACCGGGACAGGGGCGGTCTGAGCAGTACTTC
>TRBJ1-3|.|TRBV28|TRBD1
CASSLAGGLGGNTIYF
TGTGCCAGCAGCCTGGCAGGGGGTTTGGGAGGAAACACCATATATTTT
>TRBJ2-7|.|TRBV18|.
CASSLGASSYEQYF
TGTGCCAGCTCACTCGGGGCCAGCTCCTACGAGCAGTACTTC
>TRBJ2-1|.|TRBV27|.
CAGAKGIRTPNEQFF
TGTGCCGGCGCAAAAGGTATCAGAACTCCAAATGAGCAGTTCTTC
>TRBJ1-2|.|TRBV5-4|.
CASSLGAGTFNYGYTF
TGTGCCAGCAGCTTGGGGGCCGGCACTTTTAACTATGGCTACACCTTC
>TRBJ2-7|.|TRBV15|.
CATSRGEGVTYEQYF
TGTGCCACCAGCAGAGGCGAAGGGGTAACCTACGAGCAGTACTTC
>TRBJ2-7|.|TRBV6-5|TRBD1
CASSALGTASYEQYF
TGTGCCAGCAGTGCATTAGGGACAGCCTCCTACGAGCAGTACTTC
>TRBJ2-1|.|TRBV6-1|TRBD2
CASSQALAGGAEQFF
TGTGCCAGCAGCCAGGCACTAGCGGGAGGGGCTGAGCAGTTCTTC
>TRBJ2-7|once|TRBV2|TRBD1
CASSNRGPGGGEQYF
TGTGCCAGCAGCAACAGAGGGCCAGGGGGCGGCGAGCAGTACTTC